This TCR beta chain is from a study of T cells and Merkel cell carcinoma outcomes. V shed 2 bases and J shed 7 bases, with 6 bases lying between them. Germline CDR1 is LNHNV and CDR2 is YYDKDF (reference sequence). The CDR3 runs to 12 residues. Broader study findings: Repertoire plus T-cell density reportedly predicted Merkel cell carcinoma outcomes.

Profiled with immunoSEQ multiplex PCR; TCRdb holds only in-frame clones, not every one. The sample has some 13,000 clones, about nine tenths seen once. A note on this clone: Its matching antigen is unknown.

The chain joins TRBV15 to TRBJ2-1, with a weak D call TRBD1 (6 bases). The specimen sequenced was tumor tissue from Merkel cell carcinoma. This clonotype was obtained from a human donor with Merkel cell carcinoma. The CDR3: CATSRRGNEQFF. DNA of the CDR3: TGTGCCACCAGCAGAAGGGGGAATGAGCAGTTCTTC.